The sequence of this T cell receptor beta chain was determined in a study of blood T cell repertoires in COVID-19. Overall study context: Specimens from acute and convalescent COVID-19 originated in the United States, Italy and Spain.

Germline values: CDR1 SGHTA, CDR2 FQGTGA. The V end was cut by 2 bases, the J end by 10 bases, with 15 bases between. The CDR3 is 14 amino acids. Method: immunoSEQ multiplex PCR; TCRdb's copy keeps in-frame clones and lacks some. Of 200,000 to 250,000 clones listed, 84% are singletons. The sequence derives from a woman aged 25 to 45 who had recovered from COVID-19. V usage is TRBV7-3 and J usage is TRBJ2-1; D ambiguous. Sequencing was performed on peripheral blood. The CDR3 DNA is TGTGCCAGCAGCTTAGGTTCCTACTCCCGGGAGCAGTTCTTC. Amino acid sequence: CASSLGSYSREQFF.